The 28 T cell receptor beta chains in this list originate from one sample, sequenced in a study of OX40 agonist ivuxolimab in advanced cancers. TCRdb's table, derived via immunoSEQ multiplex PCR, lists solely in-frame clones and lacks some. Of fewer than 120,000 clones in the sample, 89% are singletons; the top ten hold around 0.27%. The material sequenced was CD4+ or CD8+ T cells sorted from blood, taken in a trial of the OX40 agonist ivuxolimab. The receptors originated from an adult with an advanced solid tumor such as melanoma, head and neck, liver or kidney cancer.

The chain recombines TRBV7-2 with TRBJ1-4, with D possibly TRBD1 on 6 matching bases. Germline-derived CDR1 and CDR2 are SGHTA and FQGNSA. V was trimmed by 4 bases and J by 12 bases, leaving 15 bases between them. The CDR3 spans 13 residues. The CDR3 nucleotides read TGTGCCAGCAGCTCCGGGGGCAAAGGGGAACTGTTTTTT. This codes for CASSSGGKGELFF.

In regard to this clone: The same CDR3 arises from other DNA sequences in this sample as well. This rearrangement joins TRBV5-4 to TRBJ1-2, with 11 bases that match TRBD1. After removal of 5 bases from V and 4 bases from J, the junction contained 7 bases not matched to a gene. Germline loops: CDR1 SGHNT, CDR2 YYREEE (reference sequence). This CDR3 is 15 amino acids long. As DNA, the CDR3 is TGTGCCAGCAGTTCTCAGGGACAGGGGGGCTATGGCTACACCTTC. Its translation is CASSSQGQGGYGYTF.

J is TRBJ1-5 and V is TRBV6-1; no clear D gene. CDR3 length: 14 amino acids. V gave up 5 bases and J gave up 1 base, with 9 bases separating them. CDR1 is MNHNS, CDR2 SASEGT, per germline. CDR3 protein: CASSWMGSNQPQHF. The CDR3 coding sequence is TGTGCCAGCAGTTGGATGGGGAGCAATCAGCCCCAGCATTTT.

The rearrangement uses TRBV7-8 and TRBJ2-5; D remains ambiguous. Germline V gene lookup returns CDR1 SGHVS and CDR2 FQNEAQ. The CDR3 totals 13 residues. V was cut by 5 bases and J by 1 base, with 8 bases left in between. The CDR3 here is CASSLDFQETQYF. CDR3 coding DNA: TGTGCCAGCAGCCTAGACTTCCAAGAGACCCAGTACTTC. The full variable domain, completed using reference TRBV7-8 and TRBJ2-5, is GAGVSQSPRYKVAKRGQDVALRCDPISGHVSLFWYQQALGQGPEFLTYFQNEAQLDKSGLPSDRFFAERPEGSVSTLKIQRTQQEDSAVYLCASSLDFQETQYFGPGTRLLVL.

CDR3 protein: CAWSAGWDYGYTF. CDR3 nucleotide sequence: TGTGCCTGGAGTGCGGGTTGGGACTATGGCTACACCTTC. This chain connects TRBV30 to TRBJ1-2, with unresolved D. Trimming cost V 1 base and J 3 bases, with 9 bases left between them. CDR3 length equals 13 residues. CDR1 is GTSNPN, CDR2 SVGIG, per germline (reference sequence).

This rearrangement joins TRBV18 to TRBJ2-3; D remains unclear. Germline V gene data show CDR1 as KGHSH and CDR2 as LQKENI. Trimming removed 2 bases at V and 4 bases at J, with 10 bases between. The CDR3 covers 14 residues. CDR3 residues: CASSPVRPPDTQYF. CDR3 sequence (DNA): TGTGCCAGCTCACCAGTGCGACCCCCAGATACGCAGTATTTT.

V gene TRBV2 combines with J gene TRBJ1-2; a possible D gene is TRBD1 (6 bases). CDR1 is SNHLY and CDR2 is FYNNEI in the germline V gene. The ends were cut back, 3 bases at V and 5 bases at J, with 10 bases in the middle. The CDR3 is made up of 13 amino acids. The CDR3 DNA is TGTGCCAGCAGTGAGCCAGGGGTTTATGGCTACACCTTC. Translated, it gives CASSEPGVYGYTF.

The V call is TRBV5-1, the J call TRBJ2-2; TRBD1 might be the D (5 bases). In germline, CDR1 is SGHRS, CDR2 YFSETQ. The CDR3 spans 16 residues. Trimming took off 0 bases at V and 2 bases at J, with 11 bases between the two ends. CDR3 nucleotide sequence: TGCGCCAGCAGCTTGGTTAGAGACAGCAACACCGGGGAGCTGTTTTTT. It codes for CASSLVRDSNTGELFF.

Note on this clone: Its ends do not fully match the called genes, so a read error is possible. The rearrangement joins TRBV7-7 to TRBJ1-1; no definite D call. From germline, CDR1 is SSHAT and CDR2 FNYEAQ (reference sequence). CDR3 length: 13 amino acids. The CDR3 reads CASSLNPRSEAFF. For the CDR3, the DNA is TGTGCTAGCAGCTTAAACCCCAGAAGTGAAGCTTTCTTT.

V and J are TRBV15 and TRBJ1-6; D gene ambiguous. The CDR3 loop spans 15 amino acids. V was shortened by 0 bases and J by 11 bases, with 14 bases between the two germline ends. Germline V gene data show CDR1 as LNHNV and CDR2 as YYDKDF (reference sequence). Here the CDR3 reads CATSRDITKGPPLHF. The DNA for the CDR3 is TGTGCCACCAGCAGAGATATTACAAAAGGACCACCCCTCCACTTT.

The gene calls are TRBV4-3 and TRBJ1-6; D might be TRBD1 (6 bases). This CDR3 has 17 amino acids. CDR1 is LGHNA, CDR2 YSLEER, per germline. Trimming removed 3 bases from V and 7 bases from J, with 19 bases in between. This chain's CDR3 is CASSHGRGGPDNSPLHF. The DNA for the CDR3 is TGCGCCAGCAGCCACGGGAGGGGGGGGCCAGACAATTCACCCCTCCACTTT.

The V and J genes are TRBV6-5 and TRBJ1-1; tentatively, D is TRBD1 (5 bases). CDR3 length equals 13 residues. Germline V lookup: CDR1 MNHEY, CDR2 SVGAGI. V dropped 6 bases and J dropped 4 bases, with 12 bases sitting between them. The CDR3 DNA reads TGTGCCAGCAGGAGAGGGGTACTCACTGAAGCTTTCTTT. This translates into CASRRGVLTEAFF.

The gene calls are TRBV6-1 and TRBJ2-6; a possible D gene is TRBD2 (5 bases). The CDR3 contains 16 residues. The germline V gene encodes CDR1 MNHNS and CDR2 SASEGT. Trimming left V 1 base short and J 0 bases short, with 7 bases between. The CDR3 protein is CASSEVGDSGANVLTF. CDR3 nucleotides: TGTGCCAGCAGTGAAGTCGGGGACTCTGGGGCCAACGTCCTGACTTTC.

The rearrangement joins TRBV30 to TRBJ1-5, with D unresolved. CDR3 length: 17 amino acids. V was cut by 0 bases and J by 1 base, with 16 bases left in between. Germline values: CDR1 GTSNPN, CDR2 SVGIG (reference sequence). CDR3 nucleotide sequence: TGTGCCTGGAGTGTATACAGAGTACATAGAAGCAATCAGCCCCAGCATTTT. Its protein product is CAWSVYRVHRSNQPQHF.

This clone was detected only a few times. V is TRBV2 and J is TRBJ1-4; 8 positions match TRBD1. The V and J ends lost 6 bases and 8 bases, in that order; junction bases with no gene match: 8. Germline-derived CDR1 and CDR2 are SNHLY and FYNNEI. This CDR3 region has 14 residues. The CDR3 loop is CASSLRDRKEKLFF. The CDR3 DNA sequence: TGTGCCAGCAGCCTTCGGGACAGGAAGGAAAAACTGTTTTTT. The entire variable domain, with the rest obtained from reference TRBV2 and TRBJ1-4, is as follows: EPEVTQTPSHQVTQMGQEVILRCVPISNHLYFYWYRQILGQKVEFLVSFYNNEISEKSEIFDDQFSVERPDGSNFTLKIRSTKLEDSAMYFCASSLRDRKEKLFFGSGTQLSVL.

The chain links TRBV6-4 to TRBJ2-1; a weak D match, TRBD2 (6 bases). In germline, CDR1 is MRHNA, CDR2 SNTAGT. The CDR3 is 16 amino acids. With 0 bases removed from V and 3 bases from J, the gap between germline ends came to 12 bases. The CDR3 spells CASSDSVLASYNEQFF. The CDR3 DNA follows: TGTGCCAGCAGTGACTCGGTGCTAGCGAGCTACAATGAGCAGTTCTTC.

This clone appeared once. This chain links TRBV7-9 with TRBJ1-4; D gene unclear. With 4 bases removed from V and 0 bases from J, the gap between germline ends came to 15 bases. There are 17 residues in the CDR3. The germline gives CDR1 SEHNR, CDR2 FQNEAQ (reference sequence). The CDR3 sequence: CASSSVGRPATNEKLFF. The CDR3 DNA reads TGTGCCAGCAGCTCCGTCGGGAGACCTGCAACTAATGAAAAACTGTTTTTT.

The V gene is TRBV6-5, the J gene TRBJ2-7; TRBD1 is a possible D gene (6 bases). Deletions cut 6 bases from V and 4 bases from J, with 16 bases between. The germline gives CDR1 MNHEY, CDR2 SVGAGI. The CDR3 contains 14 residues. CDR3 amino acids: CASRRAQGLYEQYF. The CDR3 DNA reads TGTGCCAGCAGGCGAGCACAGGGTTTGTACGAGCAGTACTTC.

The chain combines TRBV4-3 with TRBJ1-6, with TRBD1 as a possible D gene (6 bases). With 4 bases removed from V and 5 bases from J, the gap between germline ends came to 15 bases. CDR1 and CDR2 from the germline V gene are LGHNA and YSLEER. The CDR3 has 16 amino acids. The CDR3 is CASSRSTGADNSPLHF. CDR3 in DNA: TGCGCCAGCAGCCGTTCGACGGGGGCAGATAATTCACCCCTCCACTTT.

With respect to this clone: In the same sample, other DNA sequences code for this CDR3. The chain is built from TRBV11-3 and TRBJ2-1; the D gene is possibly TRBD2 (6 bases). The germline gives CDR1 SGHNT, CDR2 YENEEA. Trimming removed 3 bases at V and 0 bases at J, with 9 bases between. The CDR3 spans 15 residues. The DNA of the CDR3 is TGTGCCAGCAGCTTGGGGGGAGACTCCTACAATGAGCAGTTCTTC. Translating gives CASSLGGDSYNEQFF.

This clone was recorded only once. CDR3 nucleotides: TGTGCCAGCGGACGCACCTCTGGAAACACCATATATTTT. Residues: CASGRTSGNTIYF. The chain is built from TRBV6-1 and TRBJ1-3; D is uncertain. This CDR3 has 13 residues. Germline CDR1 reads MNHNS; CDR2 reads SASEGT. With 8 bases removed from V and 0 bases from J, the gap between germline ends came to 8 bases.

This chain joins TRBV7-9 and TRBJ1-5, with D perhaps TRBD1 (5 bases). Trimming cost V 1 base and J 0 bases, with 10 bases left between them. This CDR3 is 16 amino acids long. Germline V gives CDR1 SEHNR, CDR2 FQNEAQ (reference sequence). The CDR3 loop is CASSLEQGYSNQPQHF. The CDR3 region has the DNA TGTGCCAGCAGCTTAGAGCAGGGCTATAGCAATCAGCCCCAGCATTTT. Full variable domain (remainder filled in from reference TRBV7-9 and TRBJ1-5): DTGVSQNPRHKITKRGQNVTFRCDPISEHNRLYWYRQTLGQGPEFLTYFQNEAQLEKSRLLSDRFSAERPKGSFSTLEIQRTEQGDSAMYLCASSLEQGYSNQPQHFGDGTRLSIL.

The chain links TRBV4-2 to TRBJ2-3; TRBD2 aligns across 12 bases. The length of the CDR3 is 16 residues. Germline V lookup: CDR1 LGHNA, CDR2 YNFKEQ. V shed 1 base and J 1 base; nucleotides not matched to a gene: 0. The CDR3 DNA sequence: TGTGCCAGCAGCCAAGGGACTAGCGGGGGCACAGATACGCAGTATTTT. Translating it yields CASSQGTSGGTDTQYF.

V is TRBV29-1 and J is TRBJ1-4, with no clear D. The CDR3 has 13 amino acids. V was trimmed by 5 bases and J by 5 bases, leaving 12 bases between them. CDR1 SQVTM and CDR2 ANQGSEA come from the germline V gene. The CDR3 protein is CSVSLGVNEKLFF. CDR3 bases: TGCAGCGTTTCCCTTGGAGTAAATGAAAAACTGTTTTTT.

This clone has more than one count but fewer than ten. The chain links TRBV18 to TRBJ2-7; D unclear. Germline loops: CDR1 KGHSH, CDR2 LQKENI. The CDR3 runs to 15 residues. Trimming cost V 0 bases and J 2 bases, with 11 bases left between them. The CDR3 nucleotides read TGTGCCAGCTCACCACCCTCTTCCAGCCCCTACGAGCAGTACTTC. Amino acids: CASSPPSSSPYEQYF.

The V call is TRBV19, the J call TRBJ2-5; the D is unclear. The closer fit of TRBJ2-7 to the DNA end suggests the J call may be wrong. The CDR3 consists of 13 residues. CDR1 is LNHDA, CDR2 SQIVND, per germline (reference sequence). CDR3 in DNA: TGTGCCAGTAGTATAGCGGTTCCCTACGAGCAGTACTTC. Protein sequence: CASSIAVPYEQYF.

The chain links TRBV5-1 to TRBJ2-5; tentative D call: TRBD2 (5 bases). The CDR3 runs 14 residues. Germline loops: CDR1 SGHRS, CDR2 YFSETQ. Trimming shortened V by 2 bases and J by 2 bases, and 10 bases separated the two germline ends. The CDR3 protein is CASSFGGRQETQYF. Written as DNA, the CDR3 is TGCGCCAGCAGCTTCGGAGGTAGACAAGAGACCCAGTACTTC.

The rearrangement uses TRBV10-3 and TRBJ2-2; possibly TRBD1 for D (5 bases). The CDR3 extends over 14 amino acids. Trimming removed 8 bases from V and 3 bases from J, with 13 bases in between. CDR1 is ENHRY, CDR2 SYGVKD, per germline. CDR3 residues: CAISSDKHTGELFF. CDR3 DNA: TGTGCCATCTCATCGGACAAGCACACCGGGGAGCTGTTTTTT.